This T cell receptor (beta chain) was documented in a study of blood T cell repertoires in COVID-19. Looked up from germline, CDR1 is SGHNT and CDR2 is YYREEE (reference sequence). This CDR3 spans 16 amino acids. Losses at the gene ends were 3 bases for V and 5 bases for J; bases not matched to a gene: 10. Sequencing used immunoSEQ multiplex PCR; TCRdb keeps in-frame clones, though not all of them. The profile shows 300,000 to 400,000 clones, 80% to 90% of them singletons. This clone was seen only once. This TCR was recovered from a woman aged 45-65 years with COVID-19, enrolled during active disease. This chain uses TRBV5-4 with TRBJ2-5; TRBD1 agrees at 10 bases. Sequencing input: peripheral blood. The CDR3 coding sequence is TGTGCCAGCAGCTGGGGGACAGGGGTTTCTCTGGAGACCCAGTACTTC. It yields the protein CASSWGTGVSLETQYF.